These T cell receptor beta chains were read from a single sample in a study of blood T cell repertoires in COVID-19. Assay: immunoSEQ multiplex PCR; the TCRdb copy retains only in-frame clones and omits some. The data contain around 83,000 clones, over 65% of them singletons. Sequencing was carried out using peripheral blood. These receptor sequences come from a woman aged 70-85 years with acute or convalescent COVID-19. Each CDR3 is given with its conserved first and last residue.

cdr3_aa v_call
CASSPGTSAYNEQFF TRBV27
CASSIAGAFTDTQYF TRBV7-9
CASSRGPYGYTF TRBV28
CASSLTQGWGGELFF TRBV5-4
CASSPTIVPENEQFF TRBV18
CAINTVYYGYTF TRBV10-3
CASSRTSGEQETQYF TRBV18
CASSQALAYNEQFF TRBV6-5
CASVRRLAGQGGANEQFF TRBV7-9
CASSLAPINEQFF TRBV7-2
CATSTADTQYF TRBV24-1
CASSLAGTYGYTF TRBV5-1
CASSDPGGKTETQYF TRBV6-6
CASSYGLQGTYQPQHF TRBV6-2/TRBV6-3
CASSDRTSSYNEQFF TRBV18
CASRSGFYAKNIQYF TRBV27
CASTRATLYNEQFF TRBV9